The clone carrying this T cell receptor (beta chain) was counted only a few times. These data are taken from a study of blood T cell repertoires in COVID-19. Study details: Samples taken during acute and convalescent COVID-19 were collected in the United States, Italy and Spain.

Using immunoSEQ multiplex PCR, the repertoire was profiled, and TCRdb retains in-frame clones only, with some absent. The table shows approximately 170,000 clones, with around four fifths occurring only once. There are 14 residues in the CDR3. V lost 3 bases and J 4 bases, leaving 12 bases between the germline ends. The germline gives CDR1 LGHDT, CDR2 YNNKEL (reference sequence). Followed longitudinally, the Seattle patients had been enrolled during active infection. The J gene is TRBJ2-5, the V gene TRBV3-1 (or the pseudogene TRBV3-2); D is possibly TRBD2 (6 bases). Material: peripheral blood. This TCR came from a woman in her 70s with COVID-19, enrolled during active disease. The DNA of the CDR3 is TGTGCCAGCAGCCATCCCGGGAGTTCAGAGACCCAGTACTTC. The encoded protein is CASSHPGSSETQYF.